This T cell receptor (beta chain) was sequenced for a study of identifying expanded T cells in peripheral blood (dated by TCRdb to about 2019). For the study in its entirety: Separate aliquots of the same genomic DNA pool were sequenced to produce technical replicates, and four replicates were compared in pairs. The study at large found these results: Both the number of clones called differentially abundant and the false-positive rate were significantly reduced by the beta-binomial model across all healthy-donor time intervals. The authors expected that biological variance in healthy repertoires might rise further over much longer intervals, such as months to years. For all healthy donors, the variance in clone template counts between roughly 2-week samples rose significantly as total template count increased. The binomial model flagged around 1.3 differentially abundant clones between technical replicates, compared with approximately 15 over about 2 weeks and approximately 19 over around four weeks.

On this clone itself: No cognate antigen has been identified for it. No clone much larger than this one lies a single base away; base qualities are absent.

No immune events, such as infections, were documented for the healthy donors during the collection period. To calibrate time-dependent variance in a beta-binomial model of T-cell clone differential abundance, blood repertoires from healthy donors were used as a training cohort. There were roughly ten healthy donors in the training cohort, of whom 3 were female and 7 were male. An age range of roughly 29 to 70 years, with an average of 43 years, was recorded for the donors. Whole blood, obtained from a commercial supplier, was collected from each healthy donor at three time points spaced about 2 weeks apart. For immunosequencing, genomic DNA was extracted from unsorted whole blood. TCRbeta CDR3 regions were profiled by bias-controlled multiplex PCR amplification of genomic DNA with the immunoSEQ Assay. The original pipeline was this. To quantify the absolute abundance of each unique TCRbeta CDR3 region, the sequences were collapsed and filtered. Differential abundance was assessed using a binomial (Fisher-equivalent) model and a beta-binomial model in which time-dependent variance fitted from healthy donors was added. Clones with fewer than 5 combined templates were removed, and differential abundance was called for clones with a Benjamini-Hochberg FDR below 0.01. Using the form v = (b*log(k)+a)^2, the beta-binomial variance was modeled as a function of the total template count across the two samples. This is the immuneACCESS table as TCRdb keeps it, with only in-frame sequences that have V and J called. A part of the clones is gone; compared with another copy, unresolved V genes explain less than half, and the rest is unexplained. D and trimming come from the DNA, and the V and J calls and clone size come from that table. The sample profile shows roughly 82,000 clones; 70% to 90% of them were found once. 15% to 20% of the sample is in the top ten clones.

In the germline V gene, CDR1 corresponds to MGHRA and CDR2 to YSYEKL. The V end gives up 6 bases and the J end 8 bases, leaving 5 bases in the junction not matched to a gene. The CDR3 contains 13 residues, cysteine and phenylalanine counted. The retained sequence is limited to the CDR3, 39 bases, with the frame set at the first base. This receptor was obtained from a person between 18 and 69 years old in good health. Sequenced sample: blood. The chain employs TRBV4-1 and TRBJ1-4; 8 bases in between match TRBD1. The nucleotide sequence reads TGCGCCAGCAGAGGACAGGGAAACGAAAAACTGTTTTTT. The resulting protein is CASRGQGNEKLFF.